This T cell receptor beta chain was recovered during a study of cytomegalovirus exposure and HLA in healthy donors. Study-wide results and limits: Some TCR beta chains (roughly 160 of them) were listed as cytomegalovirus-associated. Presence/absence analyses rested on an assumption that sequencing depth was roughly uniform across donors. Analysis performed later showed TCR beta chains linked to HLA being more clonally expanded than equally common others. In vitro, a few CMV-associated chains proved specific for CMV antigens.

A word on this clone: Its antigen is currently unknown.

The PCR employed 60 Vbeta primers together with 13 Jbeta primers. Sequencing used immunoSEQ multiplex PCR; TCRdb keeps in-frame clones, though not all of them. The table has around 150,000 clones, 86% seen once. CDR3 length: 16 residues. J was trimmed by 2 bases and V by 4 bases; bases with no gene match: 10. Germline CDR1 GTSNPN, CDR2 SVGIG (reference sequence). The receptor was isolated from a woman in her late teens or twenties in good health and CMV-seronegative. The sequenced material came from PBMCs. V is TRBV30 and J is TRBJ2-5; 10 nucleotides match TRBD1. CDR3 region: CAWMGPGQGKQETQYF. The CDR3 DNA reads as TGTGCCTGGATGGGCCCGGGACAGGGGAAACAAGAGACCCAGTACTTC.